Presented here are 3 T cell receptor beta chains from one specimen sequenced in a study of T cells after yellow fever vaccination. One entry per CDR3 protein, called by TCRdb with MiXCR from the 5' RACE reads. The sample lists some 250,000 distinct CDR3 sequences; 6.9% were seen once. The material was CD4+ T cells sorted from PBMCs, obtained 15 days after the yellow fever booster vaccination. The origin of the receptors is a man aged 25-40 years who received the YFV17D yellow fever vaccine.

This chain uses TRBV20-1 with TRBJ2-3; 8 positions agree with TRBD2. The CDR3 is made up of 16 amino acids. The junction had 17 bases not matched to a gene; V was cut back by 6 bases and J by 6 bases. Germline V gene data show CDR1 as DFQATT and CDR2 as SNEGSKA (reference sequence). The CDR3 sequence: CSARRRVAGFHDTQYF. CDR3 DNA: TGCAGTGCCAGAAGGAGGGTAGCGGGATTCCACGATACGCAGTATTTT.

The chain carries TRBV9 and TRBJ2-5; tentative D call: TRBD2 (6 bases). The V gene's germline CDR1 is SGDLS and CDR2 YYNGEE. V was cut by 2 bases and J by 7 bases, with 15 bases left in between. This CDR3 has 14 residues. CDR3: CASSVTGGSRTQYF. CDR3 DNA sequence: TGTGCCAGCAGCGTTACTGGAGGGTCGCGGACCCAGTACTTC. The variable domain in full, with the rest retrieved from reference TRBV9 and TRBJ2-5, is DSGVTQTPKHLITATGQRVTLRCSPRSGDLSVYWYQQSLDQGLQFLIQYYNGEERAKGNILERFSAQQFPDLHSELNLSSLELGDSALYFCASSVTGGSRTQYFGPGTRLLVL.

In its sample, this clonotype was seen many times. The V gene is TRBV29-1, the J gene TRBJ2-5; D is unclear. With 3 bases removed from V and 5 bases from J, the gap between germline ends came to 13 bases. The CDR3 spans 13 residues. In germline, CDR1 is SQVTM, CDR2 ANQGSEA. The CDR3 DNA is TGCAGCGTTGATGTGGCCGCCGGGGAGACCCAGTACTTC. Protein: CSVDVAAGETQYF.